One sample yielded the 12 T cell receptor beta chains listed below, sequenced in a study of beta chain features in type 1 diabetes. Sequenced material consisted of expressed TCRB transcripts (all of the isolated RNA was reverse transcribed). Generated by immunoSEQ multiplex PCR, the TCRdb table keeps only in-frame clones and is missing some. The sample consists of around 500,000 clones, about an eighth of them appearing once. The material sequenced was naive CD4+ T cells from blood. These receptors originate from a woman aged 18-29 years in good health.

This clone has just a few counts. V usage is TRBV7-2 and J usage is TRBJ2-1, with D tentatively TRBD2 (5 bases). This CDR3 has 16 residues. Trimming took 1 base from V and 4 from J, leaving 14 bases between them. Germline CDR1 is SGHTA and CDR2 is FQGNSA. For the CDR3, the DNA is TGTGCCAGCAGCTTAGTGATGGGAGCGACTTACAATGAGCAGTTCTTC. This encodes CASSLVMGATYNEQFF.

The chain employs TRBV9 and TRBJ2-1; the D is unclear. The CDR3 has 16 amino acids. V gave up 0 bases and J gave up 0 bases, with 10 bases separating them. Per germline, CDR1 SGDLS and CDR2 YYNGEE. As DNA, the CDR3 is TGTGCCAGCAGCGTAGAGGCGTGGAGCTCCTACAATGAGCAGTTCTTC. This gives the protein CASSVEAWSSYNEQFF.

This clone was counted between two and nine times. The chain couples TRBV7-9 to TRBJ2-3; TRBD1 matches at 7 bases. Germline assignment: CDR1 SEHNR and CDR2 FQNEAQ (reference sequence). This CDR3 is built from 15 residues. With 6 bases clipped from V and 2 bases from J, the junction kept 8 bases outside the gene matches. The CDR3, as DNA: TGTGCCAGCAGATATTTGACAGGGCACACAGATACGCAGTATTTT. Residues: CASRYLTGHTDTQYF. Full variable domain (remainder filled in from reference TRBV7-9 and TRBJ2-3): DTGVSQNPRHKITKRGQNVTFRCDPISEHNRLYWYRQTLGQGPEFLTYFQNEAQLEKSRLLSDRFSAERPKGSFSTLEIQRTEQGDSAMYLCASRYLTGHTDTQYFGPGTRLTVL.

The J gene is TRBJ2-7, the V gene TRBV5-5, with 7 positions matching TRBD1. The CDR3 is made up of 14 amino acids. Looked up from germline, CDR1 is SGHKS and CDR2 is YYEKEE (reference sequence). The V and J ends lost 1 base and 1 base, in that order; junction bases with no gene match: 2. CDR3 in amino acids: CASSLRQGSYEQYF. In DNA, the CDR3 is TGTGCCAGCAGCTTGAGACAGGGTTCCTACGAGCAGTACTTC.

V gene TRBV4-1 combines with J gene TRBJ2-7; 13 bases are a match to TRBD2. CDR3 size: 15 residues. Germline lookup yields CDR1 MGHRA and CDR2 YSYEKL. After removal of 0 bases from V and 10 bases from J, the junction contained 6 bases not matched to a gene. This chain's CDR3 is CASSQETSGRFSQYF. CDR3 sequence (DNA): TGCGCCAGCAGCCAAGAGACTAGCGGGAGGTTCTCACAGTACTTC.

V is TRBV4-1 and J is TRBJ2-6; a possible D gene is TRBD2 (6 bases). The CDR3 covers 16 residues. Germline V gene data show CDR1 as MGHRA and CDR2 as YSYEKL. V lost 7 bases, J lost 1 base, and 14 bases lay in between. The CDR3 sequence: CASNPSAGSGANVLTF. In nucleotides, the CDR3 is TGCGCCAGCAACCCTTCCGCGGGGTCTGGGGCCAACGTCCTGACTTTC.

As regards this clone: This sample also contains other DNA sequences that code for the same CDR3. V is TRBV7-3 and J is TRBJ2-5, with D hard to call. Trimming removed 3 bases from V and 2 bases from J, with 7 bases in between. CDR3 length: 13 amino acids. Germline V lookup: CDR1 SGHTA, CDR2 FQGTGA. CDR3 nucleotides: TGTGCCAGCAGCTTTACGCCGCAAGAGACCCAGTACTTC. Protein product: CASSFTPQETQYF. Using reference TRBV7-3 and TRBJ2-5 for the parts outside the CDR3, the full variable domain is GAGVSQTPSNKVTEKGKYVELRCDPISGHTALYWYRQSLGQGPEFLIYFQGTGAADDSGLPNDRFFAVRPEGSVSTLKIQRTERGDSAVYLCASSFTPQETQYFGPGTRLLVL.

This clone was observed a handful of times. CDR3 amino acids: CASSLVFEETQYF. The CDR3 region has the DNA TGTGCCAGCAGCTTGGTTTTTGAAGAGACCCAGTACTTC. The chain is built from TRBV5-6 and TRBJ2-5; no firm D call. This CDR3 is built from 13 residues. CDR1 and CDR2 (germline): SGHDT, YYEEEE. Trimming stripped 0 bases from V and 3 bases from J, with 6 bases between. Supplemented by reference TRBV5-6 and TRBJ2-5, the full variable domain reads DAGVTQSPTHLIKTRGQQVTLRCSPKSGHDTVSWYQQALGQGPQFIFQYYEEEERQRGNFPDRFSGHQFPNYSSELNVNALLLGDSALYLCASSLVFEETQYFGPGTRLLVL.

This chain links TRBV29-1 with TRBJ1-4; TRBD1 matches 9 bases. CDR3 length: 12 residues. The germline CDR1 and CDR2 sequences are SQVTM and ANQGSEA. V was clipped by 4 bases and J by 15 bases; unmatched bases: 9. The chain's CDR3 is CSVAYSGTGLFF. The DNA of the CDR3 is TGCAGCGTTGCGTACTCCGGGACAGGGTTGTTTTTT.

The chain is built from TRBV5-1 and TRBJ2-5; TRBD1 matches at 8 bases. The trim removed 0 bases at V and 5 bases at J, leaving 3 bases unmatched. Germline lookup yields CDR1 SGHRS and CDR2 YFSETQ. This CDR3 is 14 amino acids long. This CDR3 reads CASSLADRAETQYF. The CDR3 bases are TGCGCCAGCAGCTTGGCGGACAGGGCGGAGACCCAGTACTTC.

This clone was observed a few times. This rearrangement joins TRBV2 to TRBJ1-4; D gene ambiguous. This CDR3 has 13 amino acids. V was trimmed by 5 bases and J by 4 bases, leaving 8 bases between them. CDR1 is SNHLY and CDR2 is FYNNEI in the germline V gene. The CDR3 spells CASSPRLNEKLFF. CDR3 DNA: TGTGCCAGCAGTCCCCGGCTTAATGAAAAACTGTTTTTT.

This rearrangement joins TRBV29-1 to TRBJ1-1; D remains unclear. V was shortened by 7 bases and J by 2 bases, with 11 bases between the two germline ends. The CDR3 is made up of 12 amino acids. CDR1 and CDR2 from the germline V gene are SQVTM and ANQGSEA. DNA of the CDR3: TGCAGCGCCGGACTGATTAACACTGAAGCTTTCTTT. This codes for CSAGLINTEAFF.